A single sample is the source of the 24 T cell receptor beta chains below, sequenced in a study of T cell responses to AZD1222 COVID-19 vaccine (dated by TCRdb to about 2021). Explained via the paper, the time point label denotes: baseline before first vaccination. To prepare the library, the immunoSEQ multiplex PCR assay was applied. TCRdb provides this immuneACCESS table in a form limited to in-frame rearrangements. Some clones are lacking; in checked studies, under half of them reflect an unresolved V gene, and why the rest are absent is not known. The table for this sample lists approximately 90,000 clones; around 85% of them were counted only once. The biggest ten clones account for 7.9% of the sample. The starting material was peripheral blood, obtained on day 0 of AZD1222 vaccination. These receptors came from an adult in good health.

The chain is built from TRBV27 and TRBJ2-2; 13 nucleotides agree with TRBD2. This CDR3 region has 17 residues. Trimming at V came to 5 bases and at J to 4 bases, leaving 7 bases not matched to a gene. In germline, CDR1 is MNHEY, CDR2 SMNVEV (reference sequence). CDR3 sequence (DNA): TGTGCCAGCAGTCGGACTAGCGGGAGTCATGGCACCGGGGAGCTGTTTTTT. It translates to CASSRTSGSHGTGELFF.

This rearrangement joins TRBV4-1 to TRBJ2-7, with D maybe TRBD2 (6 bases). Trimming shortened V by 1 base and J by 2 bases, and 12 bases separated the two germline ends. CDR1 MGHRA and CDR2 YSYEKL come from the germline V gene. The CDR3 length is 15 residues. In DNA, the CDR3 is TGCGCCAGCAGCCAAGTAGGGGAGGCCCCCTACGAGCAGTACTTC. Its protein product is CASSQVGEAPYEQYF.

The chain recombines TRBV6-5 with TRBJ2-7; no clear D gene. This CDR3 has 14 residues. V was trimmed by 5 bases and J by 0 bases, leaving 11 bases between them. Per the germline V gene, CDR1 is MNHEY and CDR2 is SVGAGI. The CDR3: CASSPQVNSYEQYF. CDR3 coding DNA: TGTGCCAGCAGTCCCCAGGTTAACTCCTACGAGCAGTACTTC.

The chain recombines TRBV27 with TRBJ1-1; D gene uncertain. Trimming removed 0 bases at V and 0 bases at J, with 8 bases between. Germline lookup yields CDR1 MNHEY and CDR2 SMNVEV (reference sequence). The CDR3 covers 15 residues. The CDR3 DNA is TGTGCCAGCAGTTTATCGCCCGGGTTGAACACTGAAGCTTTCTTT. It encodes CASSLSPGLNTEAFF.

The J gene is TRBJ1-5, the V gene TRBV6-1; no reliable D call. CDR1 and CDR2 from the germline V gene are MNHNS and SASEGT. With 6 bases removed from V and 3 bases from J, the gap between germline ends came to 9 bases. The CDR3 spans 13 residues. The CDR3 loop reads CASSSGFNQPQHF. The CDR3 DNA is TGTGCCAGCAGCTCTGGTTTCAATCAGCCCCAGCATTTT.

The rearrangement joins TRBV4-3 to TRBJ2-3, with TRBD2 as a possible D gene (6 bases). This CDR3 comprises 15 residues. V dropped 4 bases and J dropped 2 bases, with 13 bases sitting between them. The germline CDR1 and CDR2 sequences are LGHNA and YSLEER. The CDR3 loop is CASSLRDSYTDTQYF. CDR3 bases: TGCGCCAGCAGCCTTCGGGACTCTTACACAGATACGCAGTATTTT.

The sample holds one count of this clone. The rearrangement links TRBV28 to TRBJ2-5; TRBD2 aligns across 10 bases. The CDR3 is 16 residues long. Germline lookup yields CDR1 MDHEN and CDR2 SYDVKM. V gave up 10 bases and J gave up 5 bases; unmatched junction bases: 16. CDR3 in DNA: TGTGCCATTAACAGGGGGATAGCGGGAGGTGGGGAGACCCAGTACTTC. Translating gives CAINRGIAGGGETQYF.

The V gene is TRBV27, the J gene TRBJ2-7; TRBD2 matches at 12 bases. V dropped 5 bases and J dropped 3; count of bases not matched to a gene: 5. Germline V gives CDR1 MNHEY, CDR2 SMNVEV (reference sequence). CDR3 length: 15 amino acids. The CDR3 nucleotides are TGTGCCAGCAGTCGGACTAGCGGGGCTATCTACGAGCAGTACTTC. Translated: CASSRTSGAIYEQYF.

This clone appeared a single time. This chain connects TRBV7-2 to TRBJ2-5; D tentatively fits TRBD1 or TRBD2 (6 bases each). This CDR3 spans 15 amino acids. The germline gives CDR1 SGHTA, CDR2 FQGNSA. Deletions cut 7 bases from V and 4 bases from J, with 19 bases between. The CDR3 protein is CASNPREGGGETQYF. In DNA form, the CDR3 reads TGTGCCAGCAACCCGAGAGAGGGGGGCGGAGAGACCCAGTACTTC. The entire variable domain, with the rest obtained from reference TRBV7-2 and TRBJ2-5, is as follows: GAGVSQSPSNKVTEKGKDVELRCDPISGHTALYWYRQSLGQGLEFLIYFQGNSAPDKSGLPSDRFSAERTGGSVSTLTIQRTQQEDSAVYLCASNPREGGGETQYFGPGTRLLVL.

In the case of this clone: Other DNA sequences of this sample code for an identical CDR3. CDR3: CASSYSQNYGYTF. The CDR3 DNA reads as TGTGCCAGCAGTTACAGCCAAAACTATGGCTACACCTTC. The genes are TRBV6-5 and TRBJ1-2, with D hard to call. The CDR3 is made up of 13 amino acids. V lost 2 bases to trimming and J lost 2 bases, with 6 bases between them. Germline lookup yields CDR1 MNHEY and CDR2 SVGAGI.

J is TRBJ1-1 and V is TRBV28; D not certain. Trimming cost V 7 bases and J 5 bases, with 17 bases left between them. This CDR3 comprises 14 residues. CDR1 and CDR2 from the germline V gene are MDHEN and SYDVKM. CDR3 sequence (DNA): TGTGCCAGCACCCGGACCGATATCGTGACTGAAGCTTTCTTT. Its protein product is CASTRTDIVTEAFF.

This clone was observed once. The V gene is TRBV5-1, the J gene TRBJ1-3; TRBD1 might be the D (5 bases). V shed 0 bases and J shed 0 bases, with 13 bases lying between them. The CDR3 spans 17 residues. Per the germline V gene, CDR1 is SGHRS and CDR2 is YFSETQ. CDR3 in amino acids: CASSLAAQGRSGNTIYF. The CDR3 nucleotides are TGCGCCAGCAGCTTGGCAGCGCAGGGTCGCTCTGGAAACACCATATATTTT.

The genes are TRBV7-9 and TRBJ1-1; D unresolved. Germline CDR1 reads SEHNR; CDR2 reads FQNEAQ (reference sequence). The length of the CDR3 is 15 residues. Trimming removed 5 bases at V and 10 bases at J, with 23 bases between. CDR3 sequence reads: CASSRESPLEGGAFF. CDR3 sequence (DNA): TGTGCCAGCAGCCGAGAGTCGCCGCTGGAGGGTGGAGCTTTCTTT.

This clone was detected only once. The chain uses TRBV12-3 or TRBV12-4 and TRBJ1-2; D ambiguous. The CDR3 totals 12 residues. Trimming cost V 3 bases and J 5 bases, with 7 bases left between them. The CDR3 nucleotides read TGTGCCAGCAGTTTTGATTCGTATGGCTACACCTTC. Protein sequence: CASSFDSYGYTF.

The chain links TRBV27 to TRBJ2-7; D remains ambiguous. The V gene's germline CDR1 is MNHEY and CDR2 SMNVEV (reference sequence). V lost 3 bases and J lost 2, with 8 bases in between. The CDR3 has 13 amino acids. The CDR3 is CASSFQRPYEQYF. The CDR3 DNA sequence: TGTGCCAGCAGTTTCCAACGACCCTACGAGCAGTACTTC.

This chain uses TRBV5-1 with TRBJ2-3; D possibly corresponds to TRBD1 (5 bases). Germline V CDR1 and CDR2: SGHRS, YFSETQ. V was pared by 6 bases and J by 6 bases, with 20 bases between. The CDR3 length is 15 residues. CDR3 sequence: CASTEAGHESDTQYF. The CDR3 DNA follows: TGCGCCAGCACCGAGGCAGGGCATGAGTCCGATACGCAGTATTTT.

This chain joins TRBV5-1 and TRBJ2-1; 10 bases map to TRBD2. V dropped 0 bases and J dropped 8; count of bases not matched to a gene: 2. The germline gives CDR1 SGHRS, CDR2 YFSETQ. The CDR3 contains 14 residues. CDR3 DNA sequence: TGCGCCAGCAGCTTGGCCGGACTAGCGGATGAGCAGTTCTTC. This sequence encodes CASSLAGLADEQFF.

This clone has more than one count but fewer than ten. The rearrangement links TRBV4-2 to TRBJ2-2; 8 nucleotides line up with TRBD2. Trimming at V came to 0 bases and at J to 0 bases, leaving 3 bases not matched to a gene. This CDR3 is built from 17 residues. Germline values: CDR1 LGHNA, CDR2 YNFKEQ. The CDR3 DNA reads TGTGCCAGCAGCCAAGATTGGCGGGGGGCGAACACCGGGGAGCTGTTTTTT. This gives the protein CASSQDWRGANTGELFF.

The genes are TRBV10-3 and TRBJ2-1; 8 nucleotides match TRBD2. V was clipped by 2 bases and J by 0 bases; unmatched bases: 3. Per the germline V gene, CDR1 is ENHRY and CDR2 is SYGVKD. The length of the CDR3 is 16 residues. The CDR3 nucleotides are TGTGCCATCAGTGAGACTAGCGGTAGCTCCTACAATGAGCAGTTCTTC. This encodes CAISETSGSSYNEQFF.

The chain recombines TRBV18 with TRBJ2-3, with D possibly TRBD2 on 5 matching bases. The CDR3 is 17 residues long. The V end was cut by 3 bases, the J end by 1 base, with 17 bases between. Germline loops: CDR1 KGHSH, CDR2 LQKENI. This CDR3 reads CASSPPSVGGGTDTQYF. Here the CDR3 DNA reads TGTGCCAGCTCACCCCCCTCAGTTGGAGGTGGCACAGATACGCAGTATTTT.

J is TRBJ2-3 and V is TRBV18; D unresolved. The CDR3 runs 14 residues. The germline gives CDR1 KGHSH, CDR2 LQKENI. The ends were cut back, 3 bases at V and 6 bases at J, with 13 bases in the middle. The CDR3, as DNA: TGTGCCAGCTCACCGCCCCCCACATCGGATACGCAGTATTTT. Residues: CASSPPPTSDTQYF. Supplemented by reference TRBV18 and TRBJ2-3, the full variable domain reads NAGVMQNPRHLVRRRGQEARLRCSPMKGHSHVYWYRQLPEEGLKFMVYLQKENIIDESGMPKERFSAEFPKEGPSILRIQQVVRGDSAAYFCASSPPPTSDTQYFGPGTRLTVL.

The rearrangement joins TRBV19 to TRBJ2-2; D may be TRBD2 (6 bases). Germline V gives CDR1 LNHDA, CDR2 SQIVND (reference sequence). The V end was cut by 11 bases, the J end by 2 bases, with 21 bases between. This CDR3 has 16 residues. As DNA, the CDR3 is TGTGCCTCCTCGGGGGTTAGCTCTCATAACACCGGGGAGCTGTTTTTT. Amino acid sequence: CASSGVSSHNTGELFF.

The chain couples TRBV6-5 to TRBJ2-7; D call uncertain. The CDR3 spans 10 residues. Trimming took off 10 bases at V and 5 bases at J, with 9 bases between the two ends. Germline lookup yields CDR1 MNHEY and CDR2 SVGAGI. The DNA of the CDR3 is TGTGCCACCGGTAGGCACGAGCAGTACTTC. Its protein product is CATGRHEQYF.

This sequence joins TRBV11-3 and TRBJ2-1; the D gene is possibly TRBD2 (6 bases). This CDR3 has 16 amino acids. Germline CDR1 reads SGHNT; CDR2 reads YENEEA. The V gene lost 5 bases and the J gene lost 7 bases, with 21 bases spanning the gap. The CDR3, as DNA: TGTGCCAGCAGCAAAAAACTAGCTTCATTGGGGAATGAGCAGTTCTTC. Amino acid sequence: CASSKKLASLGNEQFF.